The 12 T cell receptor beta chains presented below share a single source sample, sequenced in a study of T cell repertoires in cytomegalovirus infection. Their cognate antigens are unknown. MiXCR, run by TCRdb on the reads, gives a single entry per CDR3 protein. Seen here are fewer than 70,000 distinct CDR3 sequences, about 30% observed once, and the top ten hold 45% to 75%. This material consisted of CD8+ T cells from cultured PBMCs, taken from culture after CMV antigen stimulation. These receptors were collected from a human donor in good health (CMV status not recorded). Some clones in this sample may be carry-over from other donors' samples.

The rearrangement uses TRBV7-9 and TRBJ2-3; D is ambiguous. The CDR3 loop spans 14 amino acids. V dropped 5 bases and J dropped 1 base, with 10 bases sitting between them. Germline CDR1 and CDR2: SEHNR and FQNEAQ (reference sequence). This CDR3 is CASSPTGGTDTQYF. In DNA, the CDR3 is TGTGCCAGCAGCCCTACGGGCGGCACAGATACGCAGTATTTT. Complete variable domain (other parts from reference TRBV7-9 and TRBJ2-3): DTGVSQNPRHKITKRGQNVTFRCDPISEHNRLYWYRQTLGQGPEFLTYFQNEAQLEKSRLLSDRFSAERPKGSFSTLEIQRTEQGDSAMYLCASSPTGGTDTQYFGPGTRLTVL.

In its sample, this clonotype was seen a few times. The V and J genes are TRBV20-1 and TRBJ1-4; the D is unclear. Trimming removed 5 bases from V and 1 base from J, with 14 bases in between. There are 15 residues in the CDR3. The germline V gene has CDR1 DFQATT and CDR2 SNEGSKA (reference sequence). The CDR3: CSAWETDGTNEKLFF. The CDR3 coding sequence is TGCAGTGCTTGGGAGACGGATGGAACTAATGAAAAACTGTTTTTT.

The rearrangement uses TRBV5-1 and TRBJ1-1; no firm D call. The V gene's germline CDR1 is SGHRS and CDR2 YFSETQ. V was cut by 6 bases and J by 1 base, with 16 bases left in between. CDR3 length equals 15 residues. CDR3 nucleotide sequence: TGCGCCAGCAATGGGGAGACTGAGGGGAACACTGAAGCTTTCTTT. Translated, it gives CASNGETEGNTEAFF. Together with reference TRBV5-1 and TRBJ1-1, the CDR3 gives the full variable domain: KAGVTQTPRYLIKTRGQQVTLSCSPISGHRSVSWYQQTPGQGLQFLFEYFSETQRNKGNFPGRFSGRQFSNSRSEMNVSTLELGDSALYLCASNGETEGNTEAFFGQGTRLTVV.

The chain is built from TRBV5-8 and TRBJ1-5; possible D gene TRBD1, 6 bases. Germline V lookup: CDR1 SGHTS, CDR2 YDEGEE. V lost 0 bases, J lost 3 bases, and 13 bases lay in between. The CDR3 contains 16 residues. The CDR3 DNA follows: TGTGCCAGCAGCTTGGCCATAAGGGGGGCCAATCAGCCCCAGCATTTT. Its protein is CASSLAIRGANQPQHF.

This clonotype was counted ten times or more. V usage is TRBV12-3 or TRBV12-4 and J usage is TRBJ1-2, with 7 bases identical to TRBD1. The length of the CDR3 is 17 residues. Trimming at V came to 7 bases and at J to 2 bases, leaving 16 bases not matched to a gene. The CDR3 sequence: CASTGLDRNLGNYGYTF. The CDR3 DNA reads as TGTGCCAGCACCGGTTTGGACAGGAATCTCGGAAACTATGGCTACACCTTC.

This clonotype was observed a few times. V is TRBV6-1 and J is TRBJ1-2; D remains unclear. CDR3 length: 13 amino acids. Germline-derived CDR1 and CDR2 are MNHNS and SASEGT. The V gene lost 4 bases and the J gene lost 5 bases, with 11 bases spanning the gap. CDR3 sequence reads: CASSGPTDYGYTF. Written as DNA, the CDR3 is TGTGCCAGCAGTGGTCCCACGGATTATGGCTACACCTTC.

This clonotype was seen a few times. The chain uses TRBV11-3 and TRBJ2-1; 7 bases are a match to TRBD2. Unmatched junction bases numbered 1, after V lost 2 bases and J lost 0 bases. This CDR3 spans 15 amino acids. The germline V gene has CDR1 SGHNT and CDR2 YENEEA. CDR3 nucleotide sequence: TGTGCCAGCAGCTTATGGACTAGCTCCTACAATGAGCAGTTCTTC. Amino acids: CASSLWTSSYNEQFF. The whole variable domain, remainder taken from reference TRBV11-3 and TRBJ2-1, is EAGVVQSPRYKIIEKKQPVAFWCNPISGHNTLYWYLQNLGQGPELLIRYENEEAVDDSQLPKDRFSAERLKGVDSTLKIQPAELGDSAVYLCASSLWTSSYNEQFFGPGTRLTVL.

This clonotype was observed a few times. The V call is TRBV6-2 or TRBV6-3, the J call TRBJ1-1, with D tentatively TRBD1 (5 bases). Trimming removed 8 bases from V and 0 bases from J, with 13 bases in between. The CDR3 runs to 14 residues. The germline CDR1 and CDR2 sequences are MNHEY and SVGEGT. The CDR3 here is CASLPRGVNTEAFF. The CDR3 coding sequence is TGTGCCAGCCTCCCGCGGGGGGTGAACACTGAAGCTTTCTTT.

This clonotype was detected only a few times. The rearrangement links TRBV28 to TRBJ2-7; 12 nucleotides align to TRBD2. V gave up 3 bases and J gave up 6 bases; unmatched junction bases: 3. From germline, CDR1 is MDHEN and CDR2 SYDVKM. The CDR3 runs 14 residues. For the CDR3, the DNA is TGTGCCAGCAGTTTGAAACTAGCGGGGGGCGAGCAGTACTTC. This codes for CASSLKLAGGEQYF.

The chain employs TRBV12-3 or TRBV12-4 and TRBJ2-7, with TRBD1 matching over 12 bases. This CDR3 region has 15 residues. Unmatched junction bases numbered 4, after V lost 1 base and J lost 6 bases. The CDR3 here is CASSLVGDRGREQYF. CDR3 bases: TGTGCCAGCAGTTTAGTTGGGGACAGGGGGCGCGAGCAGTACTTC.

This clonotype came up many times. V gene TRBV7-2 combines with J gene TRBJ2-6, with D tentatively TRBD2 (6 bases). Trimming took off 2 bases at V and 3 bases at J, with 17 bases between the two ends. CDR3 length: 18 residues. Germline CDR1 is SGHTA and CDR2 is FQGNSA. The CDR3 nucleotides are TGTGCCAGCAGCTTAAAGGGGTGGGGGGTAGGTGGGGCCAACGTCCTGACTTTC. It encodes CASSLKGWGVGGANVLTF.

This clonotype was counted between two and nine times. The CDR3 loop is CASSHLGTAAYEQYF. The CDR3 nucleotides are TGTGCCAGCAGCCACCTCGGGACGGCCGCCTACGAGCAGTACTTC. The V and J genes are TRBV4-2 and TRBJ2-7, with D perhaps assigned TRBD1 or TRBD2 (5 bases each). Germline-derived CDR1 and CDR2 are LGHNA and YNFKEQ. Trimming stripped 3 bases from V and 2 bases from J, with 14 bases between. This CDR3 is built from 15 residues.